These T cell receptor beta chains were read from a single sample in a study of beta chain features in type 1 diabetes. The protocol was immunoSEQ multiplex PCR, while the TCRdb copy is restricted to in-frame clones and leaves out a portion. Of about 140,000 clones listed, around 9.3% are singletons. Sequencing input: naive CD4+ T cells from blood. These receptor sequences come from a man between 18 and 29 years old in good health. CDR3s include the opening cysteine and the closing phenylalanine or tryptophan. D genes are given only for firm matches. Expanded clones are given a class, and other clones once, few, many or no size at all.

CDR3aa: CASSQAPTLQGRNTGELFF
CDR3nt: TGCGCCAGCAGCCAAGCCCCGACTCTACAGGGCCGGAACACCGGGGAGCTGTTTTTT
j_gene: TRBJ2-2
d_gene: .
v_gene: TRBV4-1
abundance: once

CDR3aa: CASSIDYQPQHF
CDR3nt: TGTGCCAGTAGTATAGACTATCAGCCCCAGCATTTT
j_gene: TRBJ1-5
d_gene: .
v_gene: TRBV19
abundance: few

CDR3aa: CASAGQGVYAGELFF
CDR3nt: TGTGCCAGCGCGGGACAGGGGGTCTATGCCGGGGAGCTGTTTTTT
j_gene: TRBJ2-2
d_gene: TRBD1
v_gene: TRBV14
abundance: .

CDR3aa: CASSLAGTANYGYTF
CDR3nt: TGCGCCAGCAGCTTAGCCGGGACAGCTAACTATGGCTACACCTTC
j_gene: TRBJ1-2
d_gene: TRBD1
v_gene: TRBV5-1
abundance: few

CDR3aa: CASSLNRVGELFF
CDR3nt: TGTGCCAGCAGCCTGAACAGGGTCGGGGAGCTGTTTTTT
j_gene: TRBJ2-2
d_gene: .
v_gene: TRBV7-9
abundance: .

CDR3aa: CATSRGDAAEKLFF
CDR3nt: TGTGCCACCAGCAGAGGTGACGCGGCCGAAAAACTGTTTTTT
j_gene: TRBJ1-4
d_gene: .
v_gene: TRBV15
abundance: .

CDR3aa: CSAAGSRATEAFF
CDR3nt: TGCAGTGCGGCGGGGAGCAGGGCAACTGAAGCTTTCTTT
j_gene: TRBJ1-1
d_gene: .
v_gene: TRBV29-1
abundance: .

CDR3aa: CASSPRDTEAFF
CDR3nt: TGTGCCAGCAGCCCGCGGGACACTGAAGCTTTCTTT
j_gene: TRBJ1-1
d_gene: .
v_gene: TRBV11-2
abundance: few

CDR3aa: CASSRGQGAEVSTDTQYF
CDR3nt: TGCGCCAGCAGCCGCGGACAGGGGGCTGAAGTTAGCACAGATACGCAGTATTTT
j_gene: TRBJ2-3
d_gene: TRBD1
v_gene: TRBV4-1
abundance: few

CDR3aa: CAWGQGNQPQHF
CDR3nt: TGTGCCTGGGGACAGGGGAATCAGCCCCAGCATTTT
j_gene: TRBJ1-5
d_gene: TRBD1
v_gene: TRBV30
abundance: many

CDR3aa: CASSATDGDEQYF
CDR3nt: TGTGCCAGCAGCGCGACAGATGGGGACGAGCAGTACTTC
j_gene: TRBJ2-7
d_gene: .
v_gene: TRBV6-4
abundance: few

CDR3aa: CASSADRLAGDHNEQFF
CDR3nt: TGTGCCAGCAGCGCTGACAGACTAGCGGGGGATCACAATGAGCAGTTCTTC
j_gene: TRBJ2-1
d_gene: TRBD2
v_gene: TRBV9
abundance: .

CDR3aa: CASSHIGGNYGYTF
CDR3nt: TGTGCCAGTAGTCATATTGGCGGCAACTATGGCTACACCTTC
j_gene: TRBJ1-2
d_gene: .
v_gene: TRBV19
abundance: .

CDR3aa: CASRSGNEQFF
CDR3nt: TGTGCCAGCAGGTCGGGGAATGAGCAGTTCTTC
j_gene: TRBJ2-1
d_gene: .
v_gene: TRBV6-1
abundance: few

CDR3aa: CASSLRQPNEKLFF
CDR3nt: TGCGCCAGCAGCTTAAGACAACCTAATGAAAAACTGTTTTTT
j_gene: TRBJ1-4
d_gene: .
v_gene: TRBV5-1
abundance: .

CDR3aa: CASSLAQGRETQYF
CDR3nt: TGTGCCAGCAGCTTAGCACAGGGACGAGAGACCCAGTACTTC
j_gene: TRBJ2-5
d_gene: .
v_gene: TRBV7-2
abundance: .

CDR3aa: CAISEAGLVNTEAFF
CDR3nt: TGTGCCATCAGTGAGGCGGGACTTGTGAACACTGAAGCTTTCTTT
j_gene: TRBJ1-1
d_gene: .
v_gene: TRBV10-3
abundance: .

CDR3aa: CATRGTDRRGETQYF
CDR3nt: TGTGCCACCAGGGGTACAGACCGAAGAGGGGAGACCCAGTACTTC
j_gene: TRBJ2-5
d_gene: .
v_gene: TRBV19
abundance: few

CDR3aa: CASSPIAGGYNEQFF
CDR3nt: TGCGCCAGCAGCCCAATAGCGGGGGGCTACAATGAGCAGTTCTTC
j_gene: TRBJ2-1
d_gene: TRBD2
v_gene: TRBV5-1
abundance: many

CDR3aa: CASSRRLAGEEQYF
CDR3nt: TGCGCCAGCAGCCGGAGACTAGCGGGGGAGGAGCAGTACTTC
j_gene: TRBJ2-7
d_gene: TRBD2
v_gene: TRBV4-1
abundance: many